In this sample, the clone carrying this T cell receptor beta chain turned up many times. Its antigen is as yet unknown. Using its own MiXCR run on the multiplex PCR reads, TCRdb lists one record per CDR3 protein. The sample consists of around 150,000 distinct CDR3 sequences, 30% to 35% of them appearing once. This entry belongs to a study of breast tumors, draining lymph nodes, adjacent tissues. Overall study findings and caveats: Compared with basal-like, luminal-like tumors shared significantly more repertoire with nontumor tissue. Tumor repertoires ranked between lymph nodes and nontumor tissue in diversity, with V and J gene preferences. Data only fit, rather than demonstrated, lymph node origin of most tumor T cells.

The lymph nodes were axillary draining lymph nodes from breast cancer patients. Sequencing was carried out using axillary lymph node tissue. This TCR derives from a female donor with breast cancer. Some clones in this sample may be carry-over from other donors' samples.

Here the CDR3 DNA reads TGTGCCAGCAGCTTAGGCTTTGGAGATACGCAGTATTTT. It specifies CASSLGFGDTQYF. The chain recombines TRBV11-2 with TRBJ2-3; D is uncertain. This CDR3 has 13 residues. The germline CDR1 and CDR2 sequences are SGHAT and FQNNGV. V lost 1 base and J 5 bases, leaving 7 bases between the germline ends.